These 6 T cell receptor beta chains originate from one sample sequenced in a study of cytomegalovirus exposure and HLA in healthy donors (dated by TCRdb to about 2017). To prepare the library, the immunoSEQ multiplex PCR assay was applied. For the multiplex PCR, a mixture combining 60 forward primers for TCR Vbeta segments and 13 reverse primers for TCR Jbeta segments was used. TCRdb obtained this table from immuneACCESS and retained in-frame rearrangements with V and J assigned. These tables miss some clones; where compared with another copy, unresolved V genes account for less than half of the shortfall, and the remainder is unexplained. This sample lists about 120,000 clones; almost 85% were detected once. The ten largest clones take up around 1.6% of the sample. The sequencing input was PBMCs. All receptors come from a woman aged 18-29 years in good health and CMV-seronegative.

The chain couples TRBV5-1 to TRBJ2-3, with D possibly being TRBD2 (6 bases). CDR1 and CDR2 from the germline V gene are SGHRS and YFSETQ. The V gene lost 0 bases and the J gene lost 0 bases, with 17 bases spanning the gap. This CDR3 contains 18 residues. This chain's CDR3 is CASSLGGYVGTSTDTQYF. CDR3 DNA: TGCGCCAGCAGCTTGGGCGGTTACGTCGGGACTAGCACAGATACGCAGTATTTT.

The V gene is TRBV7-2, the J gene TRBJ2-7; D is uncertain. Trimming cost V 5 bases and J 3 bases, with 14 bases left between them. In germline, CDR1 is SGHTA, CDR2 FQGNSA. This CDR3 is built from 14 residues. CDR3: CASSLELMSYEQYF. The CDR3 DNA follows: TGTGCCAGCAGCCTCGAATTAATGAGCTACGAGCAGTACTTC.

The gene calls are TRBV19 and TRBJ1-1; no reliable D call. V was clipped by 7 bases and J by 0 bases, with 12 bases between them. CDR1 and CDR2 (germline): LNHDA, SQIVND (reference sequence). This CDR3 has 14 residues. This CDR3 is CASKYEDMNTEAFF. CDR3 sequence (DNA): TGTGCCAGTAAATATGAAGACATGAACACTGAAGCTTTCTTT.

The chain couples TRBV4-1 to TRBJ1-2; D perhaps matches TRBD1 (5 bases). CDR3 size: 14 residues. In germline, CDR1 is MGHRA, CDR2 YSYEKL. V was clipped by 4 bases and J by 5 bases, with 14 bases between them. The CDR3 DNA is TGCGCCAGCAGCCTGACCGGGACTCAGTATGGCTACACCTTC. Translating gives CASSLTGTQYGYTF.

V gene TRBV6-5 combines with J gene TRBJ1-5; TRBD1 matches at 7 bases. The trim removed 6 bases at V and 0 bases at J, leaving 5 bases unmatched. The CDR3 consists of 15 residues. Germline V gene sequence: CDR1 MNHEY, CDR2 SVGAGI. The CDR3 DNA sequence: TGTGCCAGCAGATCCGGGACAGCTAGCAATCAGCCCCAGCATTTT. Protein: CASRSGTASNQPQHF.

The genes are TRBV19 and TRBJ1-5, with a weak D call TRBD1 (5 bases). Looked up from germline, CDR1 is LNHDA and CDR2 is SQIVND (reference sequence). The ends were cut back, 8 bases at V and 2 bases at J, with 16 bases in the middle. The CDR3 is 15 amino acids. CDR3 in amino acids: CASGLRDFGNQPQHF. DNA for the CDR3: TGTGCCAGTGGCCTCCGGGACTTTGGCAATCAGCCCCAGCATTTT. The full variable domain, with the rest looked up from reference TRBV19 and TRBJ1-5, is DGGITQSPKYLFRKEGQNVTLSCEQNLNHDAMYWYRQDPGQGLRLIYYSQIVNDFQKGDIAEGYSVSREKKESFPLTVTSAQKNPTAFYLCASGLRDFGNQPQHFGDGTRLSIL.